These T cell receptor beta chains were read from a single sample in a study of Ad26.COV2.S vaccination and SARS-CoV-2 variants. Clones were read by immunoSEQ multiplex PCR, and TCRdb kept only the in-frame ones, dropping some. The sample has hundreds of thousands of clones, more than 70% seen once; the top ten hold around 1.5%. This specimen was peripheral blood, taken in a trial of Ad26.COV2.S vaccine versus placebo. The receptors were gathered from a person between 18 and 65 years old who received the Ad26.COV2.S COVID-19 vaccine or a placebo. Each CDR3 is given with its conserved first and last residue. Each record gives: CDR3 length, J gene, V gene, D gene, clone size, CDR3 protein, CDR3 DNA. D genes are given only for firm matches. Some rows have no size entry. The others give once, few or many, or a class for an expanded clone.

17 TRBJ1-1 TRBV27 TRBD1 - CASSRDRAPPMNTEAFF TGTGCCAGCAGTCGGGACAGGGCTCCACCTATGAACACTGAAGCTTTCTTT
16 TRBJ2-5 TRBV5-1 TRBD2 - CASSLMTGGGRETQYF TGCGCCAGCAGCTTGATGACGGGAGGGGGTAGGGAGACCCAGTACTTC
13 TRBJ1-1 TRBV29-1 - - CSVEAAKNTEAFF TGCAGCGTTGAGGCAGCTAAGAACACTGAAGCTTTCTTT
15 TRBJ2-5 TRBV19 - - CASSTRDTHRETQYF TGTGCCAGTAGTACCCGGGACACCCACCGGGAGACCCAGTACTTC
15 TRBJ2-7 TRBV5-1 TRBD2 few CASSFLAGEFYEQYF TGCGCCAGCAGCTTCTTGGCGGGAGAGTTCTACGAGCAGTACTTC
12 TRBJ2-7 TRBV2 TRBD2 once CASRGLAYEQYF TGTGCCAGCAGGGGACTAGCCTACGAGCAGTACTTC
12 TRBJ1-4 TRBV12-3/TRBV12-4 - - CASSFDGEKLFF TGTGCCAGCAGTTTTGACGGTGAAAAACTGTTTTTT
13 TRBJ2-3 TRBV15 - once CATSRDILGTQYF TGTGCCACCAGCAGAGATATCCTAGGGACGCAGTATTTT
12 TRBJ2-2 TRBV30 - - CAWGHEGWELFF TGTGCCTGGGGACATGAGGGGTGGGAGCTGTTTTTT
16 TRBJ2-3 TRBV5-6 - - CASSLDLTTGTDTQYF TGTGCCAGCAGCTTGGACCTAACAACCGGCACAGATACGCAGTATTTT
14 TRBJ1-1 TRBV18 - few CASSPRGADTEAFF TGTGCCAGCTCACCACGAGGGGCGGACACTGAAGCTTTCTTT
14 TRBJ2-1 TRBV6-5 TRBD1 once CASSRRQGIDEQFF TGTGCCAGCAGCCGCAGACAGGGTATCGATGAGCAGTTCTTC
18 TRBJ2-2 TRBV5-5 - - CASSLASGTLQDTGELFF TGTGCCAGCAGCTTGGCGTCCGGGACTCTCCAGGACACCGGGGAGCTGTTTTTT
16 TRBJ1-5 TRBV4-2 TRBD1 - CASSQDPDRVEQPQHF TGTGCCAGCAGCCAAGATCCGGACAGGGTGGAACAGCCCCAGCATTTT
14 TRBJ1-5 TRBV30 - - CAWSIALANQPQHF TGTGCCTGGAGTATAGCCCTAGCCAATCAGCCCCAGCATTTT
13 TRBJ2-5 TRBV12-3/TRBV12-4 TRBD1 - CASRNDRGETQYF TGTGCCAGCAGGAACGACAGGGGAGAGACCCAGTACTTC
13 TRBJ1-2 TRBV30 - - CAWSVRAVDGYTF TGTGCCTGGAGTGTAAGGGCAGTCGATGGCTACACCTTC
15 TRBJ1-6 TRBV23-1 TRBD1 once CASSQPGQGNSPLHF TGCGCCAGCAGTCAGCCGGGACAGGGGAATTCACCCCTCCACTTT
15 TRBJ2-6 TRBV7-8 - - CASSSDSSGANVLTF TGTGCCAGCAGCTCGGACAGCTCTGGGGCCAACGTCCTGACTTTC
15 TRBJ1-2 TRBV7-9 - once CASSLGARGAHGYTF TGTGCCAGCAGCTTGGGGGCCCGGGGGGCCCATGGCTACACCTTC
15 TRBJ1-4 TRBV19 - few CASRLSGTTNEKLFF TGTGCCAGTAGATTATCCGGGACTACTAATGAAAAACTGTTTTTT
14 TRBJ2-7 TRBV18 - once CASSPPAGSYEQYF TGTGCCAGCTCACCACCTGCGGGTTCATACGAGCAGTACTTC
14 TRBJ1-4 TRBV6-5 TRBD1 - CASSYRQGNEKLFF TGTGCCAGCAGTTACAGACAGGGTAATGAAAAACTGTTTTTT
12 TRBJ2-4 TRBV14 - - CASSQTSNIQYF TGTGCCAGCAGCCAAACATCAAACATTCAGTACTTC
13 TRBJ1-1 TRBV7-9 - - CASSLTETSEAFF TGTGCCAGCAGTCTAACCGAGACATCTGAAGCTTTCTTT
16 TRBJ1-2 TRBV11-2 TRBD1 few CASSLDPGQTNYGYTF TGTGCCAGCAGCTTAGACCCGGGACAGACTAACTATGGCTACACCTTC
14 TRBJ2-5 TRBV10-3 TRBD1 - CAISVGTDQETQYF TGTGCCATCAGTGTCGGGACAGATCAAGAGACCCAGTACTTC